Sequencing of this T cell receptor (beta chain) was carried out in a study of regulatory T cells in long-lasting Graves disease. Building of the TCR beta libraries involved iRepertoire HTBI primers and Arm-PCR of CDR3 regions. A single record per CDR3 protein comes from TCRdb applying MiXCR to the multiplex PCR reads. In the table there are 350,000 to 500,000 distinct CDR3 sequences, around 23% of which are singletons. This clonotype was counted ten times or more. What it binds is not known. Per the germline V gene, CDR1 is DFQATT and CDR2 is SNEGSKA (reference sequence). The CDR3 extends over 13 amino acids. The V segment lost 4 bases and the J segment 3 bases; nucleotides outside the gene matches: 2. Study observations and caveats: Thyroid tissue went unstudied; only peripheral blood was examined.

Stated time point: persistent/refractory GD, antithyroid drugs over 5 years with positive TRAb. Extracted PBMC RNA gave rise to the TCR library. The sample consisted of peripheral blood mononuclear cells (PBMCs), taken when the disease was refractory, from a patient treated with antithyroid drugs. The sequence derives from a female donor with Graves disease. The chain carries TRBV20-1 and TRBJ2-5; 10 bases line up with TRBD2. This chain's CDR3 is CSAITSGKETQYF. As DNA, the CDR3 is TGCAGTGCTATAACTAGCGGGAAAGAGACCCAGTACTTC.